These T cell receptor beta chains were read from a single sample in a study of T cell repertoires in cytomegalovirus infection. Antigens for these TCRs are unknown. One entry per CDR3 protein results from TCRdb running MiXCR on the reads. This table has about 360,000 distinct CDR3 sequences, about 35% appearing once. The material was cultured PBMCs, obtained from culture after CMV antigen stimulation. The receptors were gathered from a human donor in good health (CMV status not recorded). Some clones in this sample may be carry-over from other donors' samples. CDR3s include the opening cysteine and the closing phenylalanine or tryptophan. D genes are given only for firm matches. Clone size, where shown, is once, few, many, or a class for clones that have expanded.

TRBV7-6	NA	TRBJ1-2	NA	CASSFYRTGYTF	TGTGCCAGCAGCTTTTACCGGACAGGCTACACCTTC
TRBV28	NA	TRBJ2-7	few	CASSSSGVRPYEQYF	TGTGCCAGCAGTTCCTCAGGGGTGAGGCCCTACGAGCAGTACTTC
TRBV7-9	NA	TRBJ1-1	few	CASSPVGYTEAFF	TGTGCCAGCAGCCCTGTGGGGTACACTGAAGCTTTCTTT
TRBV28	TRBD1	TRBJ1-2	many	CASSQGGSDYGYTF	TGTGCCAGCAGTCAAGGGGGCAGTGACTATGGCTACACCTTC
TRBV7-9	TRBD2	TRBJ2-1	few	CASSLRVAGGRGNEQFF	TGTGCCAGCAGCCTCCGGGTAGCGGGAGGCCGAGGGAATGAGCAGTTCTTC
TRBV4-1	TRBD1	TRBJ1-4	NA	CASSRNQGARNEKLFF	TGCGCCAGCAGCCGGAACCAGGGGGCCCGTAATGAAAAACTGTTTTTT
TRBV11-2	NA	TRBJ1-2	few	CASSLEAVNYGYTF	TGTGCCAGCAGCTTAGAGGCAGTTAACTATGGCTACACCTTC
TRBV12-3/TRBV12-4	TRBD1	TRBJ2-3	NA	CASSRTGVDTDTQYF	TGTGCCAGCAGTCGGACAGGGGTGGATACAGATACGCAGTATTTT
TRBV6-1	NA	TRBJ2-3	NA	CASGSKNTQYF	TGTGCCAGCGGGAGTAAGAATACGCAGTATTTT
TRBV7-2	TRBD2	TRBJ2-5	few	CASSLTPSGSRETQYF	TGTGCCAGCAGCTTAACACCTAGCGGGAGCCGAGAGACCCAGTACTTC
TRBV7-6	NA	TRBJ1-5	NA	CASSARHGSNVYSNQPQHF	TGTGCCAGCAGCGCCCGACACGGATCGAACGTCTATAGCAATCAGCCCCAGCATTTT
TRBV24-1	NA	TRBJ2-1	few	CATSDPLLDYYNEQFF	TGTGCCACCAGTGACCCACTCCTGGACTATTACAATGAGCAGTTCTTC
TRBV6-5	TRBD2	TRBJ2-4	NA	CASSYSLAENIQYF	TGTGCCAGCAGTTACTCACTAGCGGAAAACATTCAGTACTTC
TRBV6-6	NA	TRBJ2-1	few	CASSYTGDEQFF	TGTGCCAGCAGTTACACCGGCGATGAGCAGTTCTTC
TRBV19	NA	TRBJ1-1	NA	CASSPDAGGLNTEAFF	TGTGCCAGTAGTCCTGATGCGGGGGGCCTGAACACTGAAGCTTTCTTT
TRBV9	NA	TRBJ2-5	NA	CASSVNFRGTQYF	TGTGCCAGCAGCGTAAATTTTAGGGGGACCCAGTACTTC
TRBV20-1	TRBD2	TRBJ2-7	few	CSASSGYSSYEQYF	TGCAGTGCCTCTAGCGGGTATAGCTCCTACGAGCAGTACTTC
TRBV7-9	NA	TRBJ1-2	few	CASSQEGGHGYTF	TGTGCCAGCAGTCAAGAGGGGGGGCATGGCTACACCTTC
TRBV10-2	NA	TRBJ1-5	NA	CASTGTMVLGSEPQHF	TGCGCCAGCACTGGTACGATGGTCCTCGGTAGCGAGCCCCAGCATTTT
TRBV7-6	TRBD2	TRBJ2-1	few	CASSLASGSSNEQFF	TGTGCCAGCAGCTTAGCTAGCGGGAGTAGTAATGAGCAGTTCTTC
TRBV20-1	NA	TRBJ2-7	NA	CSAPPPLAAPSRSEQYF	TGCAGTGCCCCGCCCCCCTTAGCGGCCCCCTCGAGAAGTGAGCAGTACTTC
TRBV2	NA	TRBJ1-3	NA	CASQSFPGNTIYF	TGTGCCAGCCAGTCTTTTCCTGGAAACACCATATATTTT
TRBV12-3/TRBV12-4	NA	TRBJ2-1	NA	CASSPTRNIYNEQFF	TGTGCCAGCAGCCCGACACGCAATATCTACAATGAGCAGTTCTTC
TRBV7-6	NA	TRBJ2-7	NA	CASSPSAGANYYEQYF	TGTGCCAGCAGCCCCAGCGCCGGGGCTAATTACTACGAGCAGTACTTC
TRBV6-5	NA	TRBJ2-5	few	CASSYSTGQETQYF	TGTGCCAGCAGTTACTCGACAGGACAGGAGACCCAGTACTTC
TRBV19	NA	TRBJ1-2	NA	CASLADRSTYGYTF	TGTGCCAGTTTAGCTGACAGGAGTACCTATGGCTACACCTTC
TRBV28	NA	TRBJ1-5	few	CASSETGDQPQHF	TGTGCCAGCAGTGAGACAGGAGATCAGCCCCAGCATTTT
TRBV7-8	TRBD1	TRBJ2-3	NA	CASSPRTGPTQYF	TGTGCCAGCAGCCCCCGGACAGGACCTACGCAGTATTTT
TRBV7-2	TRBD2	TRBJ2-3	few	CASDGLAGVTDTQYF	TGTGCCAGCGACGGACTAGCGGGAGTGACAGATACGCAGTATTTT
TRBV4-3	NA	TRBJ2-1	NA	CASSQDEGYNEQFF	TGCGCCAGCAGCCAAGATGAGGGGTACAATGAGCAGTTCTTC
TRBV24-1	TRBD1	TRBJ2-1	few	CATSDLTGGSINEQFF	TGTGCCACCAGTGATTTGACAGGGGGCTCAATCAATGAGCAGTTCTTC
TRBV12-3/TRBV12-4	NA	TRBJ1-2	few	CASSLRGRYGYTF	TGTGCCAGCAGTTTGCGGGGGAGGTATGGCTACACCTTC
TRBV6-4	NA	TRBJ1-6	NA	CASSVTVAPNSPLHF	TGTGCCAGCAGTGTGACAGTGGCCCCGAATTCACCCCTCCACTTT
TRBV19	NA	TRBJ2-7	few	CASKRVGLGDYEQYF	TGTGCCAGTAAGAGGGTCGGTTTGGGAGACTACGAGCAGTACTTC
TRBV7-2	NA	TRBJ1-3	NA	CASSPEGPRSGNTIYF	TGTGCCAGCAGCCCTGAGGGACCGCGCTCTGGAAACACCATATATTTT
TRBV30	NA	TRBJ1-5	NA	CAWSGGDVYSNQPQHF	TGTGCCTGGAGTGGGGGCGACGTCTATAGCAATCAGCCCCAGCATTTT
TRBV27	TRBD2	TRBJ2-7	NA	CASSSILAGGPNEQYF	TGTGCCAGCAGTTCAATCCTAGCGGGAGGGCCTAACGAGCAGTACTTC
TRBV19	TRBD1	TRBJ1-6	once	CASSLKQGSNSPLHF	TGTGCCAGTAGCCTGAAACAGGGGAGTAATTCACCCCTCCACTTT